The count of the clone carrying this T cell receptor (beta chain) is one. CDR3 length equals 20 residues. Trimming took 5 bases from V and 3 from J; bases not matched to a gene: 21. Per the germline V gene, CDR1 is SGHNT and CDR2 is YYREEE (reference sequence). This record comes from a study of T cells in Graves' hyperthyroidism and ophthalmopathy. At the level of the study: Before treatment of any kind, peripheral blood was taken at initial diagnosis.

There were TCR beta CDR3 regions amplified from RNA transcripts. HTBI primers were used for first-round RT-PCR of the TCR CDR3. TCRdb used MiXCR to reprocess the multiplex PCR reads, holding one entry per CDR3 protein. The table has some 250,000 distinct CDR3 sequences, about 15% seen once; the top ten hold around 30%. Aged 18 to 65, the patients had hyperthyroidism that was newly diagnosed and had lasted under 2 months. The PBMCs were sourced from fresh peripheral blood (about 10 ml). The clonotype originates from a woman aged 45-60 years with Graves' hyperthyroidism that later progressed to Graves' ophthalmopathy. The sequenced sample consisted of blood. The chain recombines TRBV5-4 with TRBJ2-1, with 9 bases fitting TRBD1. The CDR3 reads CASSSTGTGSAGRYYNEQFF. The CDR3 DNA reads TGTGCCAGCAGTTCTACCGGGACAGGGTCGGCCGGGAGGTACTACAATGAGCAGTTCTTC.